This T cell receptor beta chain was retrieved from a study of T cell responses to AZD1222 COVID-19 vaccine. Regarding the study as a whole: Just a handful of people given AZD1222 tested seropositive at baseline. Reportedly, close to half of spike-specific TCRs are directed against unmutated variant regions.

Here immunoSEQ multiplex PCR was the method, and the copy in TCRdb shows in-frame clones only, minus some. This repertoire shows some 120,000 clones, 93% found once; its top ten account for more than 0.7%. CDR3 length equals 20 residues. The V gene end was trimmed by 4 bases and the J gene end by 0 bases; junction bases not matched to a gene: 16. From germline, CDR1 is SGDLS and CDR2 YYNGEE. Comments on this clone: Its antigen remains unknown.

Specimen: peripheral blood, collected on day 0 of AZD1222 vaccination. This rearrangement joins TRBV9 to TRBJ2-6, with 7 bases matching TRBD1. The sequence derives from an adult in good health. Written as DNA, the CDR3 is TGTGCCAGCAGCACAGCCCCGGGACAGCAGAAACTCTCTGGGGCCAACGTCCTGACTTTC. Its protein is CASSTAPGQQKLSGANVLTF.